These T cell receptor beta chains were read from a single sample in a study of cytomegalovirus exposure and HLA in healthy donors. Using immunoSEQ multiplex PCR, the repertoire was profiled, and TCRdb retains in-frame clones only, with some absent. Here the sample spans about 200,000 clones, around 83% being singletons. Sequenced sample: PBMCs. All receptors derive from a woman between 40 and 50 years old in good health and CMV-seronegative. Both conserved end residues are part of each CDR3. A D gene is named only where the DNA matches it firmly. The size entry is marked missing in some rows and otherwise reads once, few, many or a size class.

length: 16
J: TRBJ2-2
size: .
D: TRBD1
V: TRBV29-1
CDR3: CSVDLVTGGIRRELFF
DNA: TGCAGCGTTGACCTGGTGACAGGGGGCATAAGGAGGGAGCTGTTTTTT

length: 16
J: TRBJ2-6
size: .
D: .
V: TRBV5-5
CDR3: CASSYGTVSGANVLTF
DNA: TGTGCCAGCAGCTACGGGACTGTCTCTGGGGCCAACGTCCTGACTTTC

length: 13
J: TRBJ1-5
size: once
D: .
V: TRBV30
CDR3: CAWSSYSNQPQHF
DNA: TGTGCCTGGAGTTCCTATAGCAATCAGCCCCAGCATTTT

length: 13
J: TRBJ2-1
size: .
D: TRBD2
V: TRBV9
CDR3: CASSTGLVNEQFF
DNA: TGTGCCAGCAGCACCGGACTAGTCAATGAGCAGTTCTTC

length: 13
J: TRBJ2-7
size: once
D: .
V: TRBV11-2
CDR3: CASSFHSDYEQYF
DNA: TGTGCCAGCAGCTTCCACAGCGACTACGAGCAGTACTTC

length: 14
J: TRBJ2-2
size: .
D: .
V: TRBV14
CDR3: CASSQRSVAGELFF
DNA: TGTGCCAGCAGCCAACGGAGCGTAGCCGGGGAGCTGTTTTTT

length: 15
J: TRBJ1-2
size: .
D: .
V: TRBV29-1
CDR3: CSVRGSSSESYGYTF
DNA: TGCAGCGTTCGAGGGTCGTCATCCGAGAGCTATGGCTACACCTTC

length: 16
J: TRBJ2-6
size: .
D: .
V: TRBV2
CDR3: CASGIQRVAGANVLTF
DNA: TGTGCCAGCGGGATACAGAGGGTTGCTGGGGCCAACGTCCTGACTTTC

length: 14
J: TRBJ1-1
size: .
D: .
V: TRBV11-3
CDR3: CASSLLQDNAEAFF
DNA: TGTGCCAGCAGCCTTCTCCAGGATAACGCTGAAGCTTTCTTT

length: 13
J: TRBJ1-3
size: .
D: .
V: TRBV28
CDR3: CASSFLRSVAIYF
DNA: TGTGCCAGCAGTTTCTTACGGTCTGTGGCCATATATTTT

length: 13
J: TRBJ2-5
size: .
D: .
V: TRBV7-2
CDR3: CASSFQGKETQYF
DNA: TGTGCCAGCAGCTTCCAGGGAAAAGAGACCCAGTACTTC

length: 16
J: TRBJ1-1
size: .
D: .
V: TRBV18
CDR3: CASSQTVPSFVPEAFF
DNA: TGTGCCAGCTCCCAGACAGTTCCCTCCTTCGTCCCTGAAGCTTTCTTT

length: 14
J: TRBJ2-7
size: .
D: .
V: TRBV19
CDR3: CASSKASDPYEQYF
DNA: TGTGCCAGTAGTAAGGCTAGCGACCCCTACGAGCAGTACTTC

length: 15
J: TRBJ1-3
size: few
D: .
V: TRBV6-5
CDR3: CASRRGTTPGNTIYF
DNA: TGTGCCAGCAGACGTGGAACTACACCTGGAAACACCATATATTTT

length: 14
J: TRBJ2-1
size: .
D: .
V: TRBV10-3
CDR3: CATQGIGSYNEQFF
DNA: TGTGCCACTCAGGGAATCGGCTCCTACAATGAGCAGTTCTTC

length: 15
J: TRBJ1-2
size: .
D: TRBD1
V: TRBV5-6
CDR3: CASSRRDRGPYGYTF
DNA: TGTGCCAGCAGCCGCCGGGACAGGGGGCCCTATGGCTACACCTTC

length: 11
J: TRBJ1-5
size: .
D: TRBD1
V: TRBV20-1
CDR3: CSANRGRKMHF
DNA: TGCAGTGCTAACAGGGGCCGCAAAATGCATTTT

length: 13
J: TRBJ1-1
size: once
D: .
V: TRBV4-1
CDR3: CASSQYRNTEAFF
DNA: TGCGCCAGCAGCCAATACAGGAACACTGAAGCTTTCTTT

length: 16
J: TRBJ1-6
size: .
D: TRBD1
V: TRBV5-4
CDR3: CASSLGWTGNNSPLHF
DNA: TGTGCCAGCAGCTTGGGGTGGACAGGGAATAATTCACCCCTCCACTTT

length: 14
J: TRBJ1-2
size: .
D: .
V: TRBV6-6
CDR3: CASSYSGNNYGYTF
DNA: TGTGCCAGCAGTTACAGCGGCAATAACTATGGCTACACCTTC

length: 16
J: TRBJ2-7
size: .
D: .
V: TRBV7-9
CDR3: CASSTGVGRISYEQYF
DNA: TGTGCCAGCAGCACGGGGGTGGGAAGAATCAGTTACGAGCAGTACTTC

length: 15
J: TRBJ1-2
size: once
D: .
V: TRBV5-6
CDR3: CASSPGQYLDYGYTF
DNA: TGTGCCAGCAGCCCCGGACAGTACCTAGACTATGGCTACACCTTC

length: 16
J: TRBJ2-3
size: .
D: TRBD2
V: TRBV11-2
CDR3: CASSLALAEPSDTQYF
DNA: TGTGCCAGCAGTCTGGCCCTAGCGGAGCCGTCCGATACGCAGTATTTT

length: 13
J: TRBJ1-2
size: few
D: TRBD1
V: TRBV6-5
CDR3: CASTKQGGNGYTF
DNA: TGTGCCAGCACCAAACAAGGGGGCAATGGCTACACCTTC

length: 13
J: TRBJ1-2
size: .
D: .
V: TRBV27
CDR3: CASSPGAARGYTF
DNA: TGTGCCAGCAGTCCAGGGGCAGCTAGGGGCTACACCTTC

length: 15
J: TRBJ1-1
size: .
D: TRBD1
V: TRBV18
CDR3: CASSPFKGAGTEAFF
DNA: TGTGCCAGCTCACCATTTAAGGGGGCTGGGACTGAAGCTTTCTTT

length: 15
J: TRBJ2-1
size: .
D: .
V: TRBV6-5
CDR3: CASSYSPTEYNEQFF
DNA: TGTGCCAGCAGTTACTCCCCGACAGAATACAATGAGCAGTTCTTC

length: 17
J: TRBJ2-2
size: .
D: TRBD2
V: TRBV5-1
CDR3: CASSLGPAGGNTGELFF
DNA: TGCGCCAGCAGCTTGGGGCCCGCGGGAGGGAACACCGGGGAGCTGTTTTTT

length: 17
J: TRBJ2-2
size: once
D: TRBD2
V: TRBV13
CDR3: CASSRPGTSGSPGELFF
DNA: TGTGCCAGCAGCCGGCCCGGGACTAGCGGGAGTCCCGGGGAGCTGTTTTTT

length: 16
J: TRBJ2-2
size: .
D: TRBD2
V: TRBV10-3
CDR3: CAISPRTSGNTGELFF
DNA: TGTGCCATCAGTCCCCGGACTAGCGGGAACACCGGGGAGCTGTTTTTT

length: 14
J: TRBJ2-5
size: once
D: .
V: TRBV2
CDR3: CASSEWQGQETQYF
DNA: TGTGCCAGCAGTGAATGGCAGGGACAAGAGACCCAGTACTTC

length: 15
J: TRBJ2-7
size: .
D: TRBD2
V: TRBV7-8
CDR3: CASSLPGTSLFEQYF
DNA: TGTGCCAGCAGCTTACCTGGGACTAGTCTTTTCGAGCAGTACTTC

length: 14
J: TRBJ1-2
size: .
D: .
V: TRBV10-3
CDR3: CAISGDRRNYGYTF
DNA: TGTGCCATCTCCGGAGACAGGAGAAACTATGGCTACACCTTC

length: 13
J: TRBJ1-1
size: few
D: .
V: TRBV5-1
CDR3: CASSLGGRTEAFF
DNA: TGCGCCAGCAGCTTGGGAGGGAGGACTGAAGCTTTCTTT

length: 15
J: TRBJ1-6
size: .
D: TRBD1
V: TRBV30
CDR3: CAWTNSGGSNSPLHF
DNA: TGTGCCTGGACGAACTCAGGGGGGTCTAATTCACCCCTCCACTTT

length: 10
J: TRBJ2-1
size: .
D: .
V: TRBV20-1
CDR3: CSAQKQEQFF
DNA: TGCAGTGCTCAGAAACAAGAGCAGTTCTTC

length: 16
J: TRBJ2-1
size: .
D: .
V: TRBV19
CDR3: CASSHAPTPPYNEQFF
DNA: TGTGCCAGTAGTCACGCCCCTACCCCCCCCTACAATGAGCAGTTCTTC

length: 19
J: TRBJ2-6
size: few
D: TRBD1
V: TRBV19
CDR3: CASSRPPTGGPSGANVLTF
DNA: TGTGCCAGTAGTAGACCCCCGACAGGGGGCCCTTCTGGGGCCAACGTCCTGACTTTC

length: 15
J: TRBJ2-7
size: .
D: TRBD2
V: TRBV6-1
CDR3: CASSESRLADYEQYF
DNA: TGTGCCAGCAGTGAGAGTAGACTAGCAGATTACGAGCAGTACTTC

length: 13
J: TRBJ1-1
size: .
D: .
V: TRBV10-3
CDR3: CAISGQGFTEAFF
DNA: TGTGCCATCAGTGGGCAGGGATTCACTGAAGCTTTCTTT

length: 15
J: TRBJ1-1
size: .
D: TRBD1
V: TRBV19
CDR3: CASSIGTGRNTEAFF
DNA: TGTGCCAGTAGTATTGGGACAGGTCGGAACACTGAAGCTTTCTTT